This is a list of T cell receptor beta chains from one sample in a study of shared clonotypes between healthy human individuals. This table comes from immunoSEQ multiplex PCR, and its TCRdb copy is limited to in-frame clones, with some not included. The sample contains 950,000 to 1,100,000 clones, roughly 70% of which appear only once. Sequencing was carried out using memory CD4+ T cells sorted from blood. The receptor source for this set is a man aged 18 to 35 in good health. The CDR3 runs from the conserved cysteine through the conserved F or W. A D gene is named only where the DNA matches it firmly. Some rows have no size entry. The others give once, few or many, or a class for an expanded clone.

cdr3_nt	cdr3_aa	d_call	v_call	clone_size	j_call
TGTGCCAGCTCACCTCTTCAAGAGACCCAGTACTTC	CASSPLQETQYF	.	TRBV18	.	TRBJ2-5
TGCGCCAGCAGCTTGGTTAGGGGGACCGGCGAGCAGTACTTC	CASSLVRGTGEQYF	.	TRBV5-1	.	TRBJ2-7
TGTGCCAGCAGTTCGGGACTAGCGGAAGCATCCTACGAGCAGTACTTC	CASSSGLAEASYEQYF	TRBD2	TRBV6-5	.	TRBJ2-7
TGTGCCACCAGCGGATTTAGACAGACAACTAATGAAAAACTGTTTTTT	CATSGFRQTTNEKLFF	.	TRBV15	.	TRBJ1-4
TGCGCCAGCAGCCAAGGACAGGGATGGGGCACAGATACGCAGTATTTT	CASSQGQGWGTDTQYF	TRBD1	TRBV4-1	.	TRBJ2-3
TGTGCCAGCTCACCACTGTCACAGGGTTTGGGGGCCAACGTCCTGACTTTC	CASSPLSQGLGANVLTF	.	TRBV18	.	TRBJ2-6
TGCGCCAGCAGCTCCCTCGGGGATACCTATGGCTACACCTTC	CASSSLGDTYGYTF	.	TRBV5-1	.	TRBJ1-2
TGTGCCAGTAGTATTTTACGCGGGGGCAATGAGCAGTTCTTC	CASSILRGGNEQFF	TRBD2	TRBV19	.	TRBJ2-1
TGTGCCAGCAGTTACGGGCTAGCGGGGATATACAATGAGCAGTTCTTC	CASSYGLAGIYNEQFF	TRBD2	TRBV6-8	once	TRBJ2-1
TGTGCCAGCAGTCCGCCGGGTTCCACAAAGGATACGCAGTATTTT	CASSPPGSTKDTQYF	.	TRBV6-6	.	TRBJ2-3
TGTGCCAGCAGCTTAGGGCGACAGGGCACTGAAGCTTTCTTT	CASSLGRQGTEAFF	TRBD1	TRBV7-2	.	TRBJ1-1
TGTGCCAGCAGTGGAGGAAACAGGGGGCGCCCGTATGGCTACACCTTC	CASSGGNRGRPYGYTF	TRBD1	TRBV28	.	TRBJ1-2
TGCGCCAGCGGTCCGACAGGGACCTACGAGCAGTACTTC	CASGPTGTYEQYF	TRBD1	TRBV10-1	.	TRBJ2-7
TGTGCCACCAGCAGAGATCAGGGCGGATCGAACACCGGGGAGCTGTTTTTT	CATSRDQGGSNTGELFF	.	TRBV15	.	TRBJ2-2
TGTGCCAGCAGTGTAGCAGGGACCGGGGAGCTGTTTTTT	CASSVAGTGELFF	.	TRBV2	few	TRBJ2-2
TGTGCCAGCAGCTTAGGAAACATTCAGTACTTC	CASSLGNIQYF	.	TRBV11-2	.	TRBJ2-4
TGCAGTGCTACCCGACAGTATGGCTACACCTTC	CSATRQYGYTF	.	TRBV20-1	.	TRBJ1-2
TGTGCCAGCAGTGTCAGAGATTCCTACGAGCAGTACTTC	CASSVRDSYEQYF	.	TRBV6-1	.	TRBJ2-7
TGTGCCAGCACCCCGGGGGGGAGCTCCTACAATGAGCAGTTCTTC	CASTPGGSSYNEQFF	TRBD2	TRBV6-1	.	TRBJ2-1
TGCGCCAGCAGCCAAGATCGGTCTGACAGCCCGCGTTCACCCCTCCACTTT	CASSQDRSDSPRSPLHF	.	TRBV4-1	.	TRBJ1-6
TGTGCCAGCAGCTTCCGGGGGGTCCACGAGCAGTACTTC	CASSFRGVHEQYF	TRBD2	TRBV11-2	.	TRBJ2-7
TGTGCCAGCAGCTCCATAGCGGGGGGTTTCACAGATACGCAGTATTTT	CASSSIAGGFTDTQYF	TRBD2	TRBV11-2	.	TRBJ2-3
TGTGCCAGCAGCTTAGTGCGGCAGGGAGGGATCCACGAGCAGTACTTC	CASSLVRQGGIHEQYF	TRBD2	TRBV7-8	.	TRBJ2-7
TGTGCCAGCAGTTTAGGACAATCCTACGAGCAGTACTTC	CASSLGQSYEQYF	.	TRBV28	.	TRBJ2-7
TGTGCCAGCAGCGCCGGGACATTGAACACCGGGGAGCTGTTTTTT	CASSAGTLNTGELFF	.	TRBV7-9	.	TRBJ2-2
TGTGCCAGTAGTATAGAAGGGCAGGGTTATCAGCCCCAGCATTTT	CASSIEGQGYQPQHF	.	TRBV19	few	TRBJ1-5
TGTGCCAGCTCACCAGGGCGGGGGGGCATGAATACGCAGTATTTT	CASSPGRGGMNTQYF	TRBD2	TRBV18	.	TRBJ2-3
TGTGCCAGCAGCTTAACGGTACTAGCGGGAGGGATGAAGACCCAGTACTTC	CASSLTVLAGGMKTQYF	TRBD2	TRBV7-2	.	TRBJ2-5
TGTGCCAGCAGCAAAGCTCTCAGGGCCTACGAGCAGTACTTC	CASSKALRAYEQYF	.	TRBV14	.	TRBJ2-7
TGTGCCAGCAGCTTCTCCGGGACAGGGGGCGTCGGGAGGAAAAACATTCAGTACTTC	CASSFSGTGGVGRKNIQYF	TRBD1	TRBV7-2	.	TRBJ2-4
TGTGCCAGCAGCACCGGGACGGTTTCACCCCTCCACTTT	CASSTGTVSPLHF	.	TRBV5-4	.	TRBJ1-6
TGTGCCAGCAGTCTCACAGGGGGCGCTGGGGCCAACGTCCTGACTTTC	CASSLTGGAGANVLTF	TRBD1	TRBV6-4	.	TRBJ2-6
TGCGCCAGCAGCCAAGGAAGCGGGGGCACAGATACGCAGTATTTT	CASSQGSGGTDTQYF	TRBD2	TRBV4-1	few	TRBJ2-3
TGCGCCAGCAGCTCGACTAGCACAGATACGCAGTATTTT	CASSSTSTDTQYF	.	TRBV5-1	once	TRBJ2-3
TGCGCCAGTCGAGGGACAGGGGAGGCCAATCAGCCCCAGCATTTT	CASRGTGEANQPQHF	TRBD1	TRBV10-2	.	TRBJ1-5
TGTGCCAGCAGTTTTTCGCCGGGTACTGAAGCTTTCTTT	CASSFSPGTEAFF	.	TRBV27	.	TRBJ1-1
TGTGCCAGTAGTCGGGGACAGGGCGGATACGAGCAGTACTTC	CASSRGQGGYEQYF	TRBD1	TRBV19	.	TRBJ2-7
TGCGCCAGCAGCTTGGAGGGACAGGGGCATCAGCCCCAGCATTTT	CASSLEGQGHQPQHF	TRBD1	TRBV5-1	.	TRBJ1-5
TGTGCCAGCAGCCCCTCTGGGGGGAAGGGGGAGCAGTACTTC	CASSPSGGKGEQYF	.	TRBV11-2	.	TRBJ2-7
TGCAGCGTTGTGACAGGGGGCCGAACTGAAGCTTTCTTT	CSVVTGGRTEAFF	TRBD1	TRBV29-1	few	TRBJ1-1
TGTGCCAGCAGCTTAACTCTTAGCGGGAGGGCCGGCGAGACCCAGTACTTC	CASSLTLSGRAGETQYF	TRBD2	TRBV7-6	.	TRBJ2-5